The present TCR beta chain was sequenced within a study of cytomegalovirus exposure and HLA in healthy donors. Study-level findings and limits: TCR beta chains numbering under 200 were designated cytomegalovirus-associated. High specificity and sensitivity for cytomegalovirus status were reported for the classifier.

This clone has a single count. Its antigen is not identified. Trimming pared 5 bases from V and 2 bases from J, leaving 17 bases between. CDR3 size: 15 residues. Germline V lookup: CDR1 SGDLS, CDR2 YYNGEE. PCR primers comprised 60 Vbeta and 13 Jbeta primers. Using immunoSEQ multiplex PCR, the repertoire was profiled, and TCRdb retains in-frame clones only, with some absent. The table lists more than 100,000 clones, about 61% of them singletons. This chain connects TRBV9 to TRBJ2-7; tentatively, D is TRBD1 (5 bases). This clonotype originated in a woman aged 40 to 49 in good health and CMV-seronegative. The sample taken for sequencing was PBMCs. The CDR3: CASSPTGRRAYEQYF. The CDR3 DNA reads TGTGCCAGCAGTCCAACAGGTCGAAGGGCCTACGAGCAGTACTTC.